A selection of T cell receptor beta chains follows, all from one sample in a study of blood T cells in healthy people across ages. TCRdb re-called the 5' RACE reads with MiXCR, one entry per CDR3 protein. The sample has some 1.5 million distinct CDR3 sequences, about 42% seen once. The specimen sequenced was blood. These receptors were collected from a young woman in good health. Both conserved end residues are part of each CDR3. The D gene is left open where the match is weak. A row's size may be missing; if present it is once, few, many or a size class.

CDR3nt: TGTGCCAGCCGCCCTGCCGGACATGACAGCGAGCAGTTCTTC; CDR3aa: CASRPAGHDSEQFF; abundance: -; j_gene: TRBJ2-1; d_gene: -; v_gene: TRBV7-9
CDR3nt: TGTGCCAGCATGGGAAAGGGAAAGGCCTTAGATGGTACGCAGTATTTT; CDR3aa: CASMGKGKALDGTQYF; abundance: -; j_gene: TRBJ2-3; d_gene: -; v_gene: TRBV7-2
CDR3nt: TGTGCCAGCAGTCTAAGATCCCTTAGCGGGAGTTATCGTTACGAGCAGTACTTC; CDR3aa: CASSLRSLSGSYRYEQYF; abundance: -; j_gene: TRBJ2-7; d_gene: TRBD2; v_gene: TRBV28
CDR3nt: TGTGCCAGCAGTTCCTGGTCAGATACGCAGTATTTT; CDR3aa: CASSSWSDTQYF; abundance: -; j_gene: TRBJ2-3; d_gene: -; v_gene: TRBV5-6
CDR3nt: TGCAGCGTCCCGTTATTTGGGAAGCAGTTCTTC; CDR3aa: CSVPLFGKQFF; abundance: many; j_gene: TRBJ2-1; d_gene: -; v_gene: TRBV29-1
CDR3nt: TGTGCCAGCAGGCCTGCTAACGATGAAAAACTGTTTTTT; CDR3aa: CASRPANDEKLFF; abundance: -; j_gene: TRBJ1-4; d_gene: -; v_gene: TRBV28
CDR3nt: TGTGCCAGCAGCGCGCAAACTCTTTGGGATGAGCAGTACTTC; CDR3aa: CASSAQTLWDEQYF; abundance: -; j_gene: TRBJ2-7; d_gene: -; v_gene: TRBV9
CDR3nt: TGTGCCAGCAGCCTTGGAATCCCAAACACTGAAGCTTTCTTT; CDR3aa: CASSLGIPNTEAFF; abundance: -; j_gene: TRBJ1-1; d_gene: -; v_gene: TRBV7-2
CDR3nt: TGTGCCAGCTCACCTAGCGGGGCCGTCAATGAGCAGTTCTTC; CDR3aa: CASSPSGAVNEQFF; abundance: once; j_gene: TRBJ2-1; d_gene: TRBD2; v_gene: TRBV18
CDR3nt: TGTGCCAGCAGCTTGATTCGGCCGGGGGACAATGAGCAGTTCTTC; CDR3aa: CASSLIRPGDNEQFF; abundance: once; j_gene: TRBJ2-1; d_gene: -; v_gene: TRBV7-9
CDR3nt: TGTGCCAGCAGCTTAGGTAGCGGGTACACAGATACGCAGTATTTT; CDR3aa: CASSLGSGYTDTQYF; abundance: -; j_gene: TRBJ2-3; d_gene: TRBD2; v_gene: TRBV7-2
CDR3nt: TGCAGTGCTCCGGACAGGGGGGCCTCCTTAGCCAAAAACATTCAGTACTTC; CDR3aa: CSAPDRGASLAKNIQYF; abundance: once; j_gene: TRBJ2-4; d_gene: TRBD1; v_gene: TRBV20-1
CDR3nt: TGTGCCAGCAGCCAAGACCATTCGGCGAATCAGCCCCAGCATTTT; CDR3aa: CASSQDHSANQPQHF; abundance: few; j_gene: TRBJ1-5; d_gene: -; v_gene: TRBV3-1
CDR3nt: TGTGCCATCAGTGAGTCTATGGGGAACACCGGGGAGCTGTTTTTT; CDR3aa: CAISESMGNTGELFF; abundance: -; j_gene: TRBJ2-2; d_gene: -; v_gene: TRBV10-3
CDR3nt: TGTGCCAGCAGCGGTGGGGGAGGTACGCAGTATTTT; CDR3aa: CASSGGGGTQYF; abundance: -; j_gene: TRBJ2-3; d_gene: -; v_gene: TRBV7-6
CDR3nt: TGTGCCAGCAGCTGGGAGACACTCTACAATGAGCAGTTCTTC; CDR3aa: CASSWETLYNEQFF; abundance: -; j_gene: TRBJ2-1; d_gene: -; v_gene: TRBV5-8
CDR3nt: TGTGCCAGCAGCCCCAGTTCTGCATCTAATTCACCCCTCCACTTT; CDR3aa: CASSPSSASNSPLHF; abundance: -; j_gene: TRBJ1-6; d_gene: -; v_gene: TRBV7-3
CDR3nt: -; CDR3aa: CARAVGVGNQPQHF; abundance: -; j_gene: TRBJ1-5; d_gene: -; v_gene: TRBV21-1
CDR3nt: TGCAGTGCAGCCCTAGCGGCAGATACGCAGTATTTT; CDR3aa: CSAALAADTQYF; abundance: few; j_gene: TRBJ2-3; d_gene: TRBD2; v_gene: TRBV20-1
CDR3nt: TGTGCCAGCAGTGAAGAATTGGCTAAATACAATGAGCAGTTCTTC; CDR3aa: CASSEELAKYNEQFF; abundance: -; j_gene: TRBJ2-1; d_gene: -; v_gene: TRBV2
CDR3nt: TGCGCCAGCAGCTGCCTGGGGGGCCCGGAGGGTGAAAAACTGTTTTTT; CDR3aa: CASSCLGGPEGEKLFF; abundance: -; j_gene: TRBJ1-4; d_gene: -; v_gene: TRBV5-1
CDR3nt: TGCGCCAGCAGCCAGGCCGGTCTTAATTCACCCCTCCACTTT; CDR3aa: CASSQAGLNSPLHF; abundance: -; j_gene: TRBJ1-6; d_gene: -; v_gene: TRBV4-1
CDR3nt: TGTGCCAGCAGCTTAGTATCCGGGACGATGGAGACCCAGTACTTC; CDR3aa: CASSLVSGTMETQYF; abundance: -; j_gene: TRBJ2-5; d_gene: -; v_gene: TRBV11-2
CDR3nt: TGTGCCAGCAGTGGGGAAGTTTCACCCCTCCACTTT; CDR3aa: CASSGEVSPLHF; abundance: -; j_gene: TRBJ1-6; d_gene: -; v_gene: TRBV2
CDR3nt: TGTGCCGGCAGTTTATGGGGTGAGCAGTTCTTC; CDR3aa: CAGSLWGEQFF; abundance: -; j_gene: TRBJ2-1; d_gene: -; v_gene: TRBV27
CDR3nt: TGCAGTGCTAGAGGGGGCAGGGGGAAGTACGAGCAGTACTTC; CDR3aa: CSARGGRGKYEQYF; abundance: few; j_gene: TRBJ2-7; d_gene: TRBD1; v_gene: TRBV20-1
CDR3nt: TGCGCCAGCAGTGACGCGGGGTACGGCTACACCTTC; CDR3aa: CASSDAGYGYTF; abundance: -; j_gene: TRBJ1-2; d_gene: -; v_gene: TRBV4-3
CDR3nt: TGTGCCAGCAGCCCTCGACACCTCACCTACGAGCAGTACTTC; CDR3aa: CASSPRHLTYEQYF; abundance: once; j_gene: TRBJ2-7; d_gene: -; v_gene: TRBV3-1
CDR3nt: TGTGCCAGCAGTATCGGGACGGTCTCCTACGAGCAGTACTTC; CDR3aa: CASSIGTVSYEQYF; abundance: -; j_gene: TRBJ2-7; d_gene: -; v_gene: TRBV28
CDR3nt: TGTGCCAGCAGCCCTGTAAGTGGTACGCAGTATTTT; CDR3aa: CASSPVSGTQYF; abundance: -; j_gene: TRBJ2-3; d_gene: -; v_gene: TRBV7-2
CDR3nt: TGTGCCAGCAGTTTACCTTCTTTGGAGACCCAGTACTTC; CDR3aa: CASSLPSLETQYF; abundance: -; j_gene: TRBJ2-5; d_gene: -; v_gene: TRBV12-3/TRBV12-4
CDR3nt: TGTGCCAGCAGTCTCCGGACTAGCGGGGGATTAGGGACCCAGTACTTC; CDR3aa: CASSLRTSGGLGTQYF; abundance: few; j_gene: TRBJ2-5; d_gene: TRBD2; v_gene: TRBV27
CDR3nt: TGCAGTGTAATGAATCAGGGGGCCTACGAGCAGTACTTC; CDR3aa: CSVMNQGAYEQYF; abundance: -; j_gene: TRBJ2-7; d_gene: TRBD1; v_gene: TRBV20-1
CDR3nt: TGCAGCGTTGCAGGGAGACTACCCGACTACGAGCAGTACTTC; CDR3aa: CSVAGRLPDYEQYF; abundance: -; j_gene: TRBJ2-7; d_gene: -; v_gene: TRBV29-1
CDR3nt: TGCGCCAGCAGCCAACCGACTCGATCTAGGGCCCATGAGCAGTACTTC; CDR3aa: CASSQPTRSRAHEQYF; abundance: -; j_gene: TRBJ2-7; d_gene: -; v_gene: TRBV4-1
CDR3nt: TGTGCCAGCAGCGTCGGGTGGACTCAGCCCCAGCATTTT; CDR3aa: CASSVGWTQPQHF; abundance: few; j_gene: TRBJ1-5; d_gene: -; v_gene: TRBV5-5
CDR3nt: TGTGCCAGCAGCTCGGGGACTATTAGCACAGATACGCAGTATTTT; CDR3aa: CASSSGTISTDTQYF; abundance: few; j_gene: TRBJ2-3; d_gene: TRBD2; v_gene: TRBV11-1
CDR3nt: TGTGCCAGCAGCTTATTTCCTCCACCGGCGGCCACTGAAGCTTTCTTT; CDR3aa: CASSLFPPPAATEAFF; abundance: once; j_gene: TRBJ1-1; d_gene: -; v_gene: TRBV7-2
CDR3nt: TGTGCCACCAAAACCGGGACAGGGGAACTTGCAACTAATGAAAAACTGTTTTTT; CDR3aa: CATKTGTGELATNEKLFF; abundance: -; j_gene: TRBJ1-4; d_gene: TRBD1; v_gene: TRBV10-3
CDR3nt: TGTGCCAGCACTAACCAAGGCAGAATCAGCGACGAGCAGTACTTC; CDR3aa: CASTNQGRISDEQYF; abundance: -; j_gene: TRBJ2-7; d_gene: -; v_gene: TRBV6-5
CDR3nt: TGTGCCAGCAGCAACTCGGTCACAGGATCAAATTCACCCCTCCACTTT; CDR3aa: CASSNSVTGSNSPLHF; abundance: once; j_gene: TRBJ1-6; d_gene: -; v_gene: TRBV27
CDR3nt: TGTGCCAGCAGACGAGCAGGGGGTAAAGGGTATGGCTACACCTTC; CDR3aa: CASRRAGGKGYGYTF; abundance: -; j_gene: TRBJ1-2; d_gene: TRBD1; v_gene: TRBV11-2
CDR3nt: TGTGCCAGCAGCTGGTTGACTAGCGGTTACAATGAGCAGTACTTC; CDR3aa: CASSWLTSGYNEQYF; abundance: -; j_gene: TRBJ2-7; d_gene: TRBD2; v_gene: TRBV7-2
CDR3nt: TGTGCCAGCTCACCCGACATCATTTCACCCCTCCACTTT; CDR3aa: CASSPDIISPLHF; abundance: few; j_gene: TRBJ1-6; d_gene: -; v_gene: TRBV18
CDR3nt: TGTGCCAGCCTACCGGGTAGCGGGAGGGGAAATGAGCAGTTCTTC; CDR3aa: CASLPGSGRGNEQFF; abundance: few; j_gene: TRBJ2-1; d_gene: TRBD2; v_gene: TRBV12-3/TRBV12-4
CDR3nt: TGTGCCAGCGTCTCTAGCAGCAATGAGCAGTTCTTC; CDR3aa: CASVSSSNEQFF; abundance: few; j_gene: TRBJ2-1; d_gene: -; v_gene: TRBV12-3/TRBV12-4
CDR3nt: TGTGCCATCATGGGCACCTCCTACGAGCAGTACTTC; CDR3aa: CAIMGTSYEQYF; abundance: -; j_gene: TRBJ2-7; d_gene: -; v_gene: TRBV10-3
CDR3nt: TGCAGCGTCCAGGGACAGCTTCAAGAGACCCAGTACTTC; CDR3aa: CSVQGQLQETQYF; abundance: -; j_gene: TRBJ2-5; d_gene: TRBD1; v_gene: TRBV29-1
CDR3nt: TGTGCCAGCAGTCCCCAACCCGGGGGGCGGCTCTACAATGAGCAGTTCTTC; CDR3aa: CASSPQPGGRLYNEQFF; abundance: -; j_gene: TRBJ2-1; d_gene: -; v_gene: TRBV27
CDR3nt: TGCAGTGCTAGAGATTTAGGGACAGGAGACTATGGCTACACCTTC; CDR3aa: CSARDLGTGDYGYTF; abundance: many; j_gene: TRBJ1-2; d_gene: TRBD1; v_gene: TRBV20-1
CDR3nt: TGTGCCAGCAGCTTGGCCGCGTCGGGTCAAACCGGGGAGCTGTTTTTT; CDR3aa: CASSLAASGQTGELFF; abundance: -; j_gene: TRBJ2-2; d_gene: -; v_gene: TRBV5-5
CDR3nt: TGCAGCGTTGAAGGTCAGGGGGCATGGAATGAGCAGTTCTTC; CDR3aa: CSVEGQGAWNEQFF; abundance: many; j_gene: TRBJ2-1; d_gene: TRBD1; v_gene: TRBV29-1